The 18 T cell receptor beta chains given below trace back to one sample, sequenced in a study of OX40 agonist ivuxolimab in advanced cancers. The assay was immunoSEQ multiplex PCR, and TCRdb's table has in-frame clones only and misses some. Of 100,000 to 150,000 clones in the sample, about nine tenths were seen once. The material was CD4+ or CD8+ T cells sorted from blood, obtained in a trial of the OX40 agonist ivuxolimab. The receptors were sampled from an adult with an advanced solid tumor such as melanoma, head and neck, liver or kidney cancer.

This sequence joins TRBV4-2 and TRBJ2-1; 7 bases fit TRBD2. The ends lost 2 bases at V and 7 bases at J; junction bases unmatched: 8. The CDR3 extends over 15 amino acids. The germline CDR1 and CDR2 sequences are LGHNA and YNFKEQ. The CDR3 DNA is TGTGCCAGCAGCCAATTAGGTGGGAGGGATAATGAGCAGTTCTTC. Translation gives CASSQLGGRDNEQFF.

The rearrangement links TRBV29-1 to TRBJ2-7; a weak D match, TRBD1 (7 bases). Germline V CDR1 and CDR2: SQVTM, ANQGSEA. The CDR3 extends over 12 amino acids. Trimming removed 5 bases at V and 7 bases at J, with 15 bases between. CDR3 protein: CSVQEGAGEQYF. In DNA, the CDR3 is TGCAGCGTTCAGGAGGGGGCGGGAGAGCAGTACTTC.

J is TRBJ2-3 and V is TRBV7-3; 7 bases agree with TRBD2. CDR1 is SGHTA, CDR2 FQGTGA, per germline. The CDR3 consists of 16 residues. The trim removed 1 base at V and 3 bases at J, leaving 7 bases unmatched. CDR3 in DNA: TGTGCCAGCAGCTTAAACGCGGGAGCGAGTACAGATACGCAGTATTTT. It specifies CASSLNAGASTDTQYF.

This rearrangement joins TRBV9 to TRBJ2-1, with 11 positions matching TRBD2. V lost 2 bases and J lost 7; bases outside the gene matches: 8. Germline CDR1 and CDR2: SGDLS and YYNGEE. The CDR3 runs to 16 residues. The CDR3: CASSVMGLAGGNEQFF. CDR3 DNA: TGTGCCAGCAGCGTTATGGGGCTAGCGGGAGGAAATGAGCAGTTCTTC.

This clone has a single count. The chain is built from TRBV5-1 and TRBJ2-7; D is possibly TRBD2 (6 bases). The CDR3 has 14 residues. Germline values: CDR1 SGHRS, CDR2 YFSETQ. Trimming took off 4 bases at V and 3 bases at J, with 14 bases between the two ends. This CDR3 is CASSPGTGSYEQYF. The CDR3 nucleotides are TGCGCCAGCAGCCCCGGGACTGGCAGCTACGAGCAGTACTTC.

This sequence joins TRBV19 and TRBJ2-5; 7 bases align to TRBD2. The germline CDR1 and CDR2 sequences are LNHDA and SQIVND (reference sequence). V was clipped by 5 bases and J by 5 bases; unmatched bases: 5. The CDR3 loop spans 13 amino acids. CDR3 DNA sequence: TGTGCCAGTAGTGGGAGGGCCGAGGAGACCCAGTACTTC. It encodes CASSGRAEETQYF. The variable domain in full, completed from reference TRBV19 and TRBJ2-5, reads DGGITQSPKYLFRKEGQNVTLSCEQNLNHDAMYWYRQDPGQGLRLIYYSQIVNDFQKGDIAEGYSVSREKKESFPLTVTSAQKNPTAFYLCASSGRAEETQYFGPGTRLLVL.

This rearrangement joins TRBV7-9 to TRBJ2-5, with D uncertain. Germline CDR1 and CDR2: SEHNR and FQNEAQ (reference sequence). The CDR3 has 12 residues. Trimming removed 0 bases from V and 1 base from J, with 0 bases in between. The CDR3 loop reads CASSLAQETQYF. CDR3 sequence (DNA): TGTGCCAGCAGCTTAGCCCAAGAGACCCAGTACTTC.

The J gene is TRBJ2-1, the V gene TRBV5-4, with 9 bases that match TRBD2. In germline, CDR1 is SGHNT, CDR2 YYREEE (reference sequence). Losses at the gene ends were 3 bases for V and 3 bases for J; bases not matched to a gene: 7. CDR3 length equals 16 residues. This CDR3 is CASSSKTSGIYNEQFF. The CDR3 DNA sequence: TGTGCCAGCAGCTCGAAGACTAGCGGAATCTACAATGAGCAGTTCTTC.

V gene TRBV29-1 combines with J gene TRBJ2-1, with a weak D call TRBD1 (6 bases). Deletions cut 5 bases from V and 0 bases from J, with 17 bases between. Germline V gives CDR1 SQVTM, CDR2 ANQGSEA. CDR3 size: 16 residues. Here the CDR3 reads CSVQTQGPSSYNEQFF. The CDR3 bases are TGCAGCGTTCAAACACAGGGACCCAGCTCCTACAATGAGCAGTTCTTC.

This chain joins TRBV5-4 and TRBJ1-1, with D perhaps matching TRBD1 (6 bases). This CDR3 is 13 amino acids long. Germline lookup yields CDR1 SGHNT and CDR2 YYREEE (reference sequence). The ends were cut back, 5 bases at V and 8 bases at J, with 16 bases in the middle. The CDR3 sequence: CASRPPGETEAFF. As DNA, the CDR3 is TGTGCCAGCAGACCGCCAGGGGAAACCGAAGCTTTCTTT.

The V call is TRBV5-1, the J call TRBJ1-5, with D perhaps matching TRBD1 (5 bases). V was cut by 0 bases and J by 7 bases, with 14 bases left in between. CDR3 length: 15 residues. CDR1 and CDR2 (germline): SGHRS, YFSETQ. The CDR3 reads CASSLVAGPPQPQHF. CDR3 sequence (DNA): TGCGCCAGCAGCTTGGTGGCAGGGCCCCCCCAGCCCCAGCATTTT.

The chain has TRBV5-1 and TRBJ2-5, with TRBD2 matching 13 bases. The ends lost 4 bases at V and 0 bases at J; junction bases unmatched: 3. Germline CDR1 reads SGHRS; CDR2 reads YFSETQ. There are 16 residues in the CDR3. This CDR3 is CASSETSGRYQETQYF. In DNA, the CDR3 is TGCGCCAGCAGCGAGACTAGCGGGAGGTACCAAGAGACCCAGTACTTC.

This clone was detected a few times. The chain has TRBV9 and TRBJ1-6, with D perhaps matching TRBD1 (5 bases). Trimming stripped 0 bases from V and 5 bases from J, with 9 bases between. Germline loops: CDR1 SGDLS, CDR2 YYNGEE. This CDR3 contains 15 residues. CDR3 sequence: CASSVVDSHNSPLHF. CDR3 coding DNA: TGTGCCAGCAGCGTAGTCGACAGCCATAATTCACCCCTCCACTTT.

The gene calls are TRBV9 and TRBJ2-2, with D unresolved. Germline values: CDR1 SGDLS, CDR2 YYNGEE. The CDR3 is 13 residues long. Trimming took off 1 base at V and 4 bases at J, with 5 bases between the two ends. CDR3: CASSVFSTGELFF. Written as DNA, the CDR3 is TGTGCCAGCAGCGTATTCTCCACCGGGGAGCTGTTTTTT.

This clone was recorded only once. The rearrangement links TRBV10-3 to TRBJ2-1; 10 bases fit TRBD2. V dropped 4 bases and J dropped 2; count of bases not matched to a gene: 17. CDR1 is ENHRY, CDR2 SYGVKD, per germline. This CDR3 has 20 residues. The CDR3 sequence is CAISVRQREGPSGPYNEQFF. The CDR3 nucleotides read TGTGCCATCAGTGTCCGTCAGCGGGAGGGCCCCTCAGGCCCCTACAATGAGCAGTTCTTC.

The table lists this clone with a count of one. This chain joins TRBV28 and TRBJ2-5, with D possibly matching TRBD1 (6 bases). CDR3 length equals 15 residues. CDR1 and CDR2 (germline): MDHEN, SYDVKM. V gave up 5 bases and J gave up 2 bases, with 15 bases separating them. The CDR3 nucleotides read TGTGCCAGCAGTCGTACAGGGTCCTATCAAGAGACCCAGTACTTC. Translation gives CASSRTGSYQETQYF.

V and J are TRBV5-4 and TRBJ1-3, with 7 bases matching TRBD1. Per germline, CDR1 SGHNT and CDR2 YYREEE (reference sequence). The CDR3 is 14 amino acids. Trimming removed 0 bases from V and 4 bases from J; junction bases left unmatched: 1. DNA for the CDR3: TGTGCCAGCAGCTTGGGACAGGGAGGAAACACCATATATTTT. Protein product: CASSLGQGGNTIYF.

The V call is TRBV19, the J call TRBJ2-7; no firm D call. This CDR3 comprises 14 residues. Trimming cost V 10 bases and J 2 bases, with 18 bases left between them. Germline V CDR1 and CDR2: LNHDA, SQIVND (reference sequence). The chain's CDR3 is CATFSGDGAYEQYF. The CDR3 nucleotides read TGTGCCACCTTTTCCGGAGACGGAGCCTACGAGCAGTACTTC.